The 20 T cell receptor beta chains listed next were all sequenced from one sample in a study of T cell repertoires in cytomegalovirus infection. In TCRdb, the reads were re-called with MiXCR into one record per CDR3 protein. The sample records roughly 300,000 distinct CDR3 sequences, about 23% being singletons. The sample consisted of PBMCs. These receptor sequences come from a human donor in good health (CMV status not recorded). Some clones in this sample may be carry-over from other donors' samples.

About this clonotype itself: A much larger clone is a single base away; this may be a read error. The CDR3 does not end in the conserved phenylalanine or tryptophan, so this is likely a read error. The chain links TRBV7-2 to TRBJ1-6; D gene ambiguous. The CDR3 is 12 residues long. V lost 5 bases, J lost 9 bases, and 8 bases lay in between. CDR1 is SGHTA, CDR2 FQGNSA, per germline. CDR3 sequence (DNA): TGTGCCAGCAGCCGTCCGGGTTCACCCCTCCACTTG. It translates to CASSRPGSPLHL.

The V and J genes are TRBV9 and TRBJ2-7, with 7 bases fitting TRBD2. The CDR3 is 13 residues long. The V segment lost 1 base and the J segment 6 bases; nucleotides outside the gene matches: 4. The germline CDR1 and CDR2 sequences are SGDLS and YYNGEE. CDR3 DNA sequence: TGTGCCAGCAGCGTAAGCGGGATCGCCGAGCAGTACTTC. Protein: CASSVSGIAEQYF.

The CDR3 loop reads CSVALGPGPQHF. The CDR3 region has the DNA TGCAGCGTCGCATTAGGACCCGGTCCCCAGCATTTT. The chain employs TRBV29-1 and TRBJ1-5; D uncertain. Germline loops: CDR1 SQVTM, CDR2 ANQGSEA. V was cut by 6 bases and J by 10 bases, with 16 bases left in between. The CDR3 has 12 residues.

The chain couples TRBV28 to TRBJ2-1; 10 nucleotides align to TRBD2. J gave up 3 bases and V 6 bases, and 5 bases lay outside the gene matches. Germline values: CDR1 MDHEN, CDR2 SYDVKM. There are 15 residues in the CDR3. The CDR3 here is CASSLAGEFYNEQFF. The CDR3 DNA reads as TGTGCCAGCAGCCTAGCGGGAGAGTTCTACAATGAGCAGTTCTTC.

The J gene is TRBJ2-2, the V gene TRBV20-1, with D perhaps TRBD1 (5 bases). The CDR3 is made up of 16 amino acids. The V gene's germline CDR1 is DFQATT and CDR2 SNEGSKA (reference sequence). V lost 2 bases to trimming and J lost 5 bases, with 18 bases between them. The CDR3 nucleotides read TGCAGTGCTAGACCCTCCGGGCAGGGATGGACCGGGGAGCTGTTTTTT. Translation: CSARPSGQGWTGELFF.

This clonotype was counted a single time. The rearrangement uses TRBV19 and TRBJ2-1; D may be TRBD2 (6 bases). The J call may be in error: the DNA end matches TRBJ2-7 better. The CDR3 extends over 15 amino acids. From germline, CDR1 is LNHDA and CDR2 SQIVND (reference sequence). CDR3 region: CASSRRGNGGNEQYF. The CDR3 region has the DNA TGTGCCAGTAGTCGCCGGGGGAACGGTGGCAATGAGCAGTACTTC.

This sequence joins TRBV6-5 and TRBJ2-1, with a tentative D call TRBD2 (6 bases). Germline V lookup: CDR1 MNHEY, CDR2 SVGAGI. The CDR3 covers 16 residues. V lost 6 bases to trimming and J lost 3 bases, with 18 bases between them. CDR3 region: CASSPLLGGDYNEQFF. The CDR3 nucleotides read TGTGCCAGCAGCCCCCTGTTGGGCGGGGACTACAATGAGCAGTTCTTC.

V and J are TRBV25-1 and TRBJ2-3; no firm D call. The V end was cut by 6 bases, the J end by 6 bases, with 7 bases between. The germline V gene encodes CDR1 MGHDK and CDR2 SYGVNS. The CDR3 is made up of 11 amino acids. The CDR3 DNA reads TGTGCCAGCAGAGTGGGGGATACGCAGTATTTT. It translates to CASRVGDTQYF.

The CDR3 region has the DNA TGTGCCAGCATGGGCGGATACAATCAGCCCCAGCATTTT. It encodes CASMGGYNQPQHF. The V and J genes are TRBV2 and TRBJ1-5; D unresolved. This CDR3 contains 13 residues. Germline CDR1 is SNHLY and CDR2 is FYNNEI. The germline V and J ends were trimmed by 7 bases and 3 bases, with 10 bases remaining between them.

The chain employs TRBV5-1 and TRBJ2-5; D possibly matches TRBD1 or TRBD2 (5 bases each). V was trimmed by 4 bases and J by 2 bases, leaving 9 bases between them. Germline CDR1 SGHRS, CDR2 YFSETQ. This CDR3 has 13 residues. CDR3 sequence (DNA): TGCGCCAGCAGCGGGGACCCGCAAGAGACCCAGTACTTC. Protein sequence: CASSGDPQETQYF.

In the case of this clonotype: At one of its ends the junction is not consistent with the germline gene, which may arise from a read error. The chain has TRBV5-3 and TRBJ1-2; D remains unclear. TRBV5-3 is sorted into the ORF group, with uncertain function. The CDR3 covers 13 residues. The CDR3 reads CASSLVRTEGYTF. The DNA for the CDR3 is TGTGCCAGCAGCTTGGTCAGGACGGAGGGCTACACCTTC.

This clonotype appeared a few times. The V and J genes are TRBV7-9 and TRBJ1-1; D not certain. Germline lookup yields CDR1 SEHNR and CDR2 FQNEAQ (reference sequence). Trimming left V 6 bases short and J 6 bases short, with 14 bases between. CDR3 size: 13 residues. The CDR3 coding sequence is TGTGCCAGCAGACCCGACGGGATGGCTGAAGCTTTCTTT. Its protein is CASRPDGMAEAFF. Full variable domain (missing parts from reference TRBV7-9 and TRBJ1-1): DTGVSQNPRHKITKRGQNVTFRCDPISEHNRLYWYRQTLGQGPEFLTYFQNEAQLEKSRLLSDRFSAERPKGSFSTLEIQRTEQGDSAMYLCASRPDGMAEAFFGQGTRLTVV.

This clonotype turned up a few times. The V call is TRBV6-1, the J call TRBJ2-7; D perhaps matches TRBD2 (5 bases). Looked up from germline, CDR1 is MNHNS and CDR2 is SASEGT. V gave up 7 bases and J gave up 2 bases, with 15 bases separating them. CDR3 length equals 14 residues. This chain's CDR3 is CASKVGPGTYEQYF. Written as DNA, the CDR3 is TGTGCCAGCAAAGTTGGCCCGGGGACCTACGAGCAGTACTTC.

The chain links TRBV7-2 to TRBJ2-3; TRBD2 matches 9 bases. CDR1 is SGHTA, CDR2 FQGNSA, per germline. This CDR3 is 14 amino acids long. Trimming took 0 bases from V and 6 from J; bases not matched to a gene: 1. CDR3 nucleotide sequence: TGTGCCAGCAGCTTAGCAGGACTAGCGGATACGCAGTATTTT. Its translation is CASSLAGLADTQYF.

The table lists this clonotype with a few counts. The chain uses TRBV6-1 and TRBJ2-5; D is undetermined. The germline gives CDR1 MNHNS, CDR2 SASEGT. Trimming left V 1 base short and J 5 bases short, with 14 bases between. This CDR3 contains 15 residues. This CDR3 is CASSEEPSPRETQYF. For the CDR3, the DNA is TGTGCCAGCAGTGAAGAGCCGAGCCCCCGGGAGACCCAGTACTTC.

The rearrangement links TRBV23-1 to TRBJ2-7; possibly TRBD2 for D (6 bases). TRBV23-1 qualifies as an ORF whose function is uncertain. V was trimmed by 9 bases and J by 0 bases, leaving 15 bases between them. The CDR3 contains 14 residues. CDR3 protein: CASPGTLSSYEQYF. DNA for the CDR3: TGCGCCAGTCCCGGGACTTTGAGCTCCTACGAGCAGTACTTC.

This rearrangement joins TRBV7-9 to TRBJ2-7; D is unclear. The CDR3 consists of 15 residues. CDR1 and CDR2 (germline): SEHNR, FQNEAQ (reference sequence). Trimming removed 5 bases from V and 3 bases from J, with 17 bases in between. The chain's CDR3 is CASSSIGNPLYEQYF. The CDR3 DNA is TGTGCCAGCAGCAGTATTGGAAACCCCCTCTACGAGCAGTACTTC.

The chain is built from TRBV7-2 and TRBJ1-4, with D possibly TRBD1 on 6 matching bases. The germline V gene encodes CDR1 SGHTA and CDR2 FQGNSA. With 3 bases removed from V and 4 bases from J, the gap between germline ends came to 9 bases. The CDR3 runs to 14 residues. CDR3 in amino acids: CASSFTGNNEKLFF. In DNA form, the CDR3 reads TGTGCCAGCAGCTTCACAGGGAATAATGAAAAACTGTTTTTT.

V gene TRBV20-1 combines with J gene TRBJ2-5; 11 bases align to TRBD2. CDR3 length equals 14 residues. Germline trimming cut 5 bases from V and 3 bases from J; bases unmatched to any gene: 5. In germline, CDR1 is DFQATT, CDR2 SNEGSKA (reference sequence). The CDR3 loop reads CSAGDSGGEETQYF. CDR3 nucleotides: TGCAGTGCTGGGGATAGCGGGGGGGAAGAGACCCAGTACTTC.

The V gene is TRBV29-1, the J gene TRBJ2-7, with D unclear. The CDR3 sequence is 14 residues long. Germline CDR1 reads SQVTM; CDR2 reads ANQGSEA. V gave up 5 bases and J gave up 2 bases, with 16 bases separating them. The CDR3 reads CSVRVDTAPYEQYF. In DNA, the CDR3 is TGCAGCGTTCGAGTAGACACCGCCCCCTACGAGCAGTACTTC.